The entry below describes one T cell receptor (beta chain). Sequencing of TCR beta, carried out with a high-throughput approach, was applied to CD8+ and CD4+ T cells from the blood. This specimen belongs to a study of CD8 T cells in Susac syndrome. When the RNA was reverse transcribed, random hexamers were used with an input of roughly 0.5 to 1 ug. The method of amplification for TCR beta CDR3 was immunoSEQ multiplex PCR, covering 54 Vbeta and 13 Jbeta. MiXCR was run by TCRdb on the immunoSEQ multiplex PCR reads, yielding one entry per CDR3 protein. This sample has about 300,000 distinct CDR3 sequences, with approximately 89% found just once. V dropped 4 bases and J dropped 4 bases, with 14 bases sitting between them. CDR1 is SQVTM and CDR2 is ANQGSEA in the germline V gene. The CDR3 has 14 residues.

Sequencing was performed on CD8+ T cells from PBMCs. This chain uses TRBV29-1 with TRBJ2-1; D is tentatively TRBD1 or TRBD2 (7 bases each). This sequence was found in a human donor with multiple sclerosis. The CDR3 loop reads CSVVDRRGYNEQFF. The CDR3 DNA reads TGCAGCGTTGTGGACAGGCGGGGGTACAATGAGCAGTTCTTC.